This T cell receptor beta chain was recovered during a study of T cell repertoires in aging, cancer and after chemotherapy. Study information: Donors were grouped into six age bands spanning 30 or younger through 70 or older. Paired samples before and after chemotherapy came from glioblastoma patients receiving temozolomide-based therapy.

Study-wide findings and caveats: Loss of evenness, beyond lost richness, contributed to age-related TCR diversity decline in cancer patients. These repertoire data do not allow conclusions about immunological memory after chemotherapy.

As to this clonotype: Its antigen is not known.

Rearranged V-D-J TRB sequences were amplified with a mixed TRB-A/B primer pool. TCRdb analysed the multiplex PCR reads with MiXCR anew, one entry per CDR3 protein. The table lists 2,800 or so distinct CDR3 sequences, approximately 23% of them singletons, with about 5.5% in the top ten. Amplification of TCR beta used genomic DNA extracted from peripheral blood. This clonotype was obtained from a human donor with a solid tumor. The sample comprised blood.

DNA for the CDR3: TGTGCCAGCAGCTTAGCGAACCAGGTCCTCCCCATCGAGCAGTACTTC. This translates into CASSLANQVLPIEQYF. The rearrangement links TRBV7-9 to TRBJ2-7, with D uncertain. The germline V and J ends were trimmed by 0 bases and 6 bases, with 18 bases remaining between them. This CDR3 is 16 amino acids long. Germline assignment: CDR1 SEHNR and CDR2 FQNEAQ (reference sequence).